These T cell receptor beta chains were read from a single sample in a study of T cell changes during pregnancy in multiple sclerosis. Profiling relied on immunoSEQ multiplex PCR, and the TCRdb table lists in-frame clones only, not all of them. The sample holds about 46,000 clones; about 94% are singletons and the top ten take roughly 3.7%. Sequencing used CD8+ T cells from peripheral blood mononuclear cells, obtained after pregnancy. The receptors come from a female donor with multiple sclerosis, enrolled in a pregnancy study. The CDR3 runs from the conserved cysteine through the conserved F or W. Each record gives: clone size, D gene, J gene, V gene, CDR3 DNA, CDR3 protein. The D gene is left open where the match is weak. The size entry is marked missing in some rows and otherwise reads once, few, many or a size class.

size: .; D: TRBD2; J: TRBJ2-7; V: TRBV9; DNA: TGTGCCAGCAGCGCTCGACCGGGACTAGCAGTCCCTCACGAGCAGTACTTC; CDR3: CASSARPGLAVPHEQYF
size: .; D: TRBD1; J: TRBJ2-1; V: TRBV9; DNA: TGTGCCAGCAGCGACCGGGACAGTGACTACAATGAGCAGTTCTTC; CDR3: CASSDRDSDYNEQFF
size: .; D: .; J: TRBJ2-7; V: TRBV6-6; DNA: TGTGCCAGCAGTAAAACTAGACCCGGGTCCTACGAGCAGTACTTC; CDR3: CASSKTRPGSYEQYF
size: .; D: TRBD1; J: TRBJ1-1; V: TRBV27; DNA: TGTGCCAGCAGTTCGGGGACAGGGGGTACTGAAGCTTTCTTT; CDR3: CASSSGTGGTEAFF
size: once; D: TRBD2; J: TRBJ2-1; V: TRBV7-6; DNA: TGTGCCAGCAGCCCTACTAGCGGGGCATACAATGAGCAGTTCTTC; CDR3: CASSPTSGAYNEQFF
size: .; D: TRBD2; J: TRBJ2-1; V: TRBV7-2; DNA: TGTGCCAGCAGCCTCGGGGCGGGAGGGTTCTACAATGAGCAGTTCTTC; CDR3: CASSLGAGGFYNEQFF
size: .; D: .; J: TRBJ1-2; V: TRBV9; DNA: TGTGCCAGCAGCCAGAACAGGAGGGGCTACTATGGCTACACCTTC; CDR3: CASSQNRRGYYGYTF
size: .; D: .; J: TRBJ2-5; V: TRBV7-3; DNA: TGTGCCAGCAGCCCGTGGGGAGGACAACTAGAGACCCAGTACTTC; CDR3: CASSPWGGQLETQYF
size: .; D: TRBD2; J: TRBJ2-1; V: TRBV11-2; DNA: TGTGCCAGCAGCTGGGGGCGGGGGGGCCCCTACAATGAGCAGTTCTTC; CDR3: CASSWGRGGPYNEQFF
size: .; D: TRBD2; J: TRBJ2-3; V: TRBV14; DNA: TGTGCCAGCAGCCACCCGATAGCGGGGGTGAGGACGCAGTATTTT; CDR3: CASSHPIAGVRTQYF
size: .; D: .; J: TRBJ2-2; V: TRBV27; DNA: TGTGCCAGCAGATGGGACTCGAACACCGGGGAGCTGTTTTTT; CDR3: CASRWDSNTGELFF
size: .; D: TRBD2; J: TRBJ2-1; V: TRBV29-1; DNA: TGCAGCGTTGAAAAACCGACTAGCGGGAGGAGAAATGAGCAGTTCTTC; CDR3: CSVEKPTSGRRNEQFF
size: .; D: .; J: TRBJ2-1; V: TRBV7-9; DNA: TGTGCCAGCATCCCGCCCGCAGGGTCGTACAATGAGCAGTTCTTC; CDR3: CASIPPAGSYNEQFF
size: .; D: TRBD2; J: TRBJ2-7; V: TRBV7-8; DNA: TGTGCCAGCAGCGTAGGGACTAGCGGGAGTTACGAGCAGTACTTC; CDR3: CASSVGTSGSYEQYF
size: .; D: .; J: TRBJ2-1; V: TRBV18; DNA: TGTGCCAGCTCACCCAATAACGGGGTTTCCTACAATGAGCAGTTCTTC; CDR3: CASSPNNGVSYNEQFF
size: .; D: TRBD1; J: TRBJ2-7; V: TRBV7-8; DNA: TGTGCCAGCAGCGGGGGACAGGGCCCTTCCTACGAGCAGTACTTC; CDR3: CASSGGQGPSYEQYF
size: .; D: .; J: TRBJ1-1; V: TRBV12-5; DNA: TGTGCTAGTGGTTTTAAAGGGGACACTGAAGCTTTCTTT; CDR3: CASGFKGDTEAFF
size: medium-sized; D: TRBD2; J: TRBJ2-5; V: TRBV9; DNA: TGTGCCAGCAGCGTAGGAAACGGGGGGGCCTTGGAGACCCAGTACTTC; CDR3: CASSVGNGGALETQYF
size: .; D: .; J: TRBJ1-1; V: TRBV29-1; DNA: TGCAGCGTTCGGGGGGGTTCGAACACTGAAGCTTTCTTT; CDR3: CSVRGGSNTEAFF
size: .; D: TRBD1; J: TRBJ1-1; V: TRBV7-2; DNA: TGTGCCAGCAGCTTAGAGTGGGCTTTGAGGGACAGGGAGAGCACTGAAGCTTTCTTT; CDR3: CASSLEWALRDRESTEAFF
size: few; D: .; J: TRBJ2-7; V: TRBV5-1; DNA: TGCGCCAGCAGGTTCTCCCCGGGATTATCCTACGAGCAGTACTTC; CDR3: CASRFSPGLSYEQYF
size: .; D: .; J: TRBJ2-7; V: TRBV2; DNA: TGTGCCAGCAGTGGCTTCTCTAACACCAGGGAAATCTACGAGCAGTACTTC; CDR3: CASSGFSNTREIYEQYF
size: .; D: TRBD1; J: TRBJ1-1; V: TRBV6-6; DNA: TGTGCCAGCAGGCGTCAACAGGGGCGAGACACTGAAGCTTTCTTT; CDR3: CASRRQQGRDTEAFF
size: .; D: TRBD1; J: TRBJ2-2; V: TRBV7-9; DNA: TGTGCCAGCAGCTCCCGGACAGGGCAGATCACCGGGGAGCTGTTTTTT; CDR3: CASSSRTGQITGELFF
size: .; D: .; J: TRBJ1-2; V: TRBV6-5; DNA: TGTGCCAGCAGCGACAGGAACTCAGCTAACACCTTC; CDR3: CASSDRNSANTF
size: .; D: TRBD2; J: TRBJ2-7; V: TRBV27; DNA: TGTGCCAGCAGCAGGCTACTAGCGGGGGCCTACGAGCAGTACTTC; CDR3: CASSRLLAGAYEQYF
size: .; D: TRBD2; J: TRBJ2-1; V: TRBV19; DNA: TGTGCCAGTAGTATGTGGCGGGGGATCAATGAGCAGTTCTTC; CDR3: CASSMWRGINEQFF
size: .; D: TRBD2; J: TRBJ2-3; V: TRBV6-5; DNA: TGTGCCAGCAGCAGGACTAGCGTCACAGATACGCAGTATTTT; CDR3: CASSRTSVTDTQYF
size: .; D: TRBD2; J: TRBJ2-1; V: TRBV7-9; DNA: TGTGCCAGCAGCCCTAGCGGGAGGGCCTACAATGAGCAGTTCTTC; CDR3: CASSPSGRAYNEQFF
size: .; D: TRBD2; J: TRBJ2-3; V: TRBV2; DNA: TGTGCCAGCAGTGTGGCGGGAGATGGCACAGATACGCAGTATTTT; CDR3: CASSVAGDGTDTQYF
size: .; D: TRBD1; J: TRBJ1-2; V: TRBV7-9; DNA: TGTGCCAGCAGCTCAGGGGGGAGCTATGGCTACACCTTC; CDR3: CASSSGGSYGYTF
size: .; D: TRBD1; J: TRBJ2-2; V: TRBV7-9; DNA: TGTGCCAGCAGCTTAGTAAAGGGGGCTAGGACCGGGGAGCTGTTTTTT; CDR3: CASSLVKGARTGELFF
size: .; D: .; J: TRBJ2-7; V: TRBV6-5; DNA: TGTGCCAGCAGTTACTCCCCGGACAGATCCTACGAGCAGTACTTC; CDR3: CASSYSPDRSYEQYF
size: .; D: .; J: TRBJ2-7; V: TRBV7-2; DNA: TGTGCCAGCAGCATATATCCGGGAACAACCTACGAGCAGTACTTC; CDR3: CASSIYPGTTYEQYF
size: .; D: TRBD2; J: TRBJ2-1; V: TRBV11-1; DNA: TGTGCCAGCAGTGGGACTAGCGGGCAATCCTACAATGAGCAGTTCTTC; CDR3: CASSGTSGQSYNEQFF
size: few; D: .; J: TRBJ1-1; V: TRBV4-2; DNA: TGTGCCAGCAGCCTCGAGAGAAACACTGAAGCTTTCTTT; CDR3: CASSLERNTEAFF
size: .; D: .; J: TRBJ1-6; V: TRBV10-3; DNA: TGTGCCATCAGTGACGGTATGGTAAATAATTCACCCCTCCACTTT; CDR3: CAISDGMVNNSPLHF
size: .; D: .; J: TRBJ1-2; V: TRBV4-3; DNA: TGCGCCAGCAGCCAAGATCGGAGTGGCTACACCTTC; CDR3: CASSQDRSGYTF
size: .; D: .; J: TRBJ2-3; V: TRBV7-9; DNA: TGTGCCAGCAGCCGATCGTCCGGCGGGAGCACAGATACGCAGTATTTT; CDR3: CASSRSSGGSTDTQYF
size: .; D: TRBD2; J: TRBJ2-1; V: TRBV6-1; DNA: TGTGCCAGCACCAGCGGGGATGCCTACAATGAGCAGTTCTTC; CDR3: CASTSGDAYNEQFF
size: .; D: .; J: TRBJ2-1; V: TRBV2; DNA: TGTGCCAGTTACCAGGATTACAATGAGCAGTTCTTC; CDR3: CASYQDYNEQFF
size: once; D: .; J: TRBJ2-5; V: TRBV15; DNA: TGTGCCACCAGCAGAGCAAGGACACTCCAAGAGACCCAGTACTTC; CDR3: CATSRARTLQETQYF
size: .; D: .; J: TRBJ2-3; V: TRBV5-5; DNA: TGTGCCAGCAGCGAGGGCCTTGGCAGCACAGATACGCAGTATTTT; CDR3: CASSEGLGSTDTQYF
size: .; D: .; J: TRBJ1-1; V: TRBV5-1; DNA: TGCGCCAGCAGCGCATCTCAGGGGACGGACACTGAAGCTTTCTTT; CDR3: CASSASQGTDTEAFF
size: .; D: .; J: TRBJ1-1; V: TRBV4-3; DNA: TGCGCCAGCAGCCAAGAACGGGTGAACACTGAAGCTTTCTTT; CDR3: CASSQERVNTEAFF
size: .; D: .; J: TRBJ1-2; V: TRBV6-1; DNA: TGTGCCAGCGGGACCACAGGGTTTCCCATCTATGGCTACACCTTC; CDR3: CASGTTGFPIYGYTF
size: .; D: TRBD1; J: TRBJ1-2; V: TRBV7-9; DNA: TGTGCCAGCAGCCGTGACAGGGCCCCTAACTATGGCTACACCTTC; CDR3: CASSRDRAPNYGYTF
size: .; D: .; J: TRBJ1-1; V: TRBV9; DNA: TGTGCCAGCAGCTTGGGGGGGAGTACTGAAGCTTTCTTT; CDR3: CASSLGGSTEAFF
size: .; D: TRBD2; J: TRBJ2-1; V: TRBV6-4; DNA: TGTGCCAGCAGTAACCGGGGGGGCGGATCCTACAATGAGCAGTTCTTC; CDR3: CASSNRGGGSYNEQFF
size: .; D: .; J: TRBJ1-1; V: TRBV2; DNA: TGTGCCAGCAGTTCCCCATGGGTACAGGTGAACACTGAAGCTTTCTTT; CDR3: CASSSPWVQVNTEAFF
size: once; D: .; J: TRBJ2-4; V: TRBV7-9; DNA: TGTGCCAGCAGCTTAGTAGGGGGTCAAAACATTCAGTACTTC; CDR3: CASSLVGGQNIQYF
size: .; D: .; J: TRBJ2-1; V: TRBV19; DNA: TGTGCCAGTAGTATAGATACGGGAGACAATGAGCAGTTCTTC; CDR3: CASSIDTGDNEQFF
size: .; D: .; J: TRBJ2-1; V: TRBV27; DNA: TGTGCCAGCAGCCGGTTCCGGGATATATACAATGAGCAGTTCTTC; CDR3: CASSRFRDIYNEQFF
size: .; D: TRBD2; J: TRBJ2-3; V: TRBV7-6; DNA: TGTGCCAGCAGCCGTGGACTAGATTGGGCGGATACGCAGTATTTT; CDR3: CASSRGLDWADTQYF
size: .; D: .; J: TRBJ1-5; V: TRBV6-5; DNA: TGTGCCAGCAGTTACTCACAGGGTGGGAATCAGCCCCAGCATTTT; CDR3: CASSYSQGGNQPQHF